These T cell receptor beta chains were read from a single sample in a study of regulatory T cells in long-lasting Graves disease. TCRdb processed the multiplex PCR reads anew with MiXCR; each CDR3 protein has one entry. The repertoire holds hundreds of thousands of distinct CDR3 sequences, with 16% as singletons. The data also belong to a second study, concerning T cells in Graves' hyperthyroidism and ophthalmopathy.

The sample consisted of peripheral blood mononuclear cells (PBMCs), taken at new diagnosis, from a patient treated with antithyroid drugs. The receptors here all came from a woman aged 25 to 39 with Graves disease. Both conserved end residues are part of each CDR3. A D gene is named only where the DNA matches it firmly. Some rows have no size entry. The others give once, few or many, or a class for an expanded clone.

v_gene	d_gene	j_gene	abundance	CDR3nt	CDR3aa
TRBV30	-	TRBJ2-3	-	TGTGCCTGGAGTCAATCGGTCGTGGGTACAGATACGCAGTATTTT	CAWSQSVVGTDTQYF
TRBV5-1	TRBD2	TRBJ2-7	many	TGCGCCAGCAGCTTGGACGGGACTAGCCCCTACGAGCAGTACTTC	CASSLDGTSPYEQYF
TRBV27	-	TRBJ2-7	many	TGTGCCAGCAGTTTATACGGGACCGGGCTTACCTACGAGCAGTACTTC	CASSLYGTGLTYEQYF
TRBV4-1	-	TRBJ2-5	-	TGCGCCAGCAGCCAAAGAGAGGGGGAGACCCAGTACTTC	CASSQREGETQYF
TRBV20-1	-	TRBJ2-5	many	TGCAGTGCTAGAGGTTTCCAAGAGACCCAGTACTTC	CSARGFQETQYF
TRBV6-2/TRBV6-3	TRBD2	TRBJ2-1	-	TGTGCCAGCAGTGACGGGCGGGAGAGGATACACAATGAGCAGTTCTTC	CASSDGRERIHNEQFF
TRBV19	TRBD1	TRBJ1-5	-	TGTGCCAGTAGTTCAAGGGGGCTGGACAGGGGAGTTCAGCCCCAGCATTTT	CASSSRGLDRGVQPQHF
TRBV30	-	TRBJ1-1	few	TGTGCCTGGAGTGTTTCGCCCGGACGGAGGGGTAGGACTGAAGCTTTCTTT	CAWSVSPGRRGRTEAFF
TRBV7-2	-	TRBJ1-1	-	TGTGCCAGCAGCTTATACGTTGCGGATTTTCCCCGTCCGTGGCACACTGAAGCTTTCTTT	CASSLYVADFPRPWHTEAFF
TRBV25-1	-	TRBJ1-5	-	TGTGCCAGCAGTGAATATCGGGGGCAGCCCCAGCATTTT	CASSEYRGQPQHF
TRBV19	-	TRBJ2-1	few	TGTGCCAGTAGTAGGACACATTCCTACAATGAGCAGTTCTTC	CASSRTHSYNEQFF
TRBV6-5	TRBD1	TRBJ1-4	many	TGTGCCAGCAGTTACGGGGACAGGGTAGCCGAAAAACTGTTTTTT	CASSYGDRVAEKLFF
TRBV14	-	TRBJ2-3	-	TGTGCCAGCAGCCAACTTCCGTCCACAGATACGCAGTATTTT	CASSQLPSTDTQYF
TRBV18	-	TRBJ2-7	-	TGTGCCAGCTCACCAAAGACGGATACCTACGAGCAGTACTTC	CASSPKTDTYEQYF
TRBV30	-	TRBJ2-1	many	TGTGCCTGGAGTGAATGGGGAGTTCGCGATGAGCAGTTCTTC	CAWSEWGVRDEQFF
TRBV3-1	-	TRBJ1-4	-	TGTGCCAGCAGCCAAATTGGCGGGCTCGAAAAACTGTTTTTT	CASSQIGGLEKLFF
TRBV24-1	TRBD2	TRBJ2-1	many	TGTGCCACCAGTGATCCGGGACTAGCCCCTGAGGTCAATGAGCAGTTCTTC	CATSDPGLAPEVNEQFF
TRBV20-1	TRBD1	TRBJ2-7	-	TGCAGTGCTCCAACAGGGGCCTCCTACGAGCAGTACTTC	CSAPTGASYEQYF
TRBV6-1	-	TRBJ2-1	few	TGTGCCAGCAGCCTCAAGACGAGCTCCTACAATGAGCAGTTCTTC	CASSLKTSSYNEQFF
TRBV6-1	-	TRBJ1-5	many	TGTGCCAGCAGTGAGGTACTAGCCGGTCAGCCCCAGCATTTT	CASSEVLAGQPQHF
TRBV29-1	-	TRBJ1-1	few	TGCAGCGTTGAACGAGGAGGGGTCACTGAAGCTTTCTTT	CSVERGGVTEAFF
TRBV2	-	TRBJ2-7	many	TGTGCCAGCGAGGGCCAGGGGTACGAGCAGTACTTC	CASEGQGYEQYF
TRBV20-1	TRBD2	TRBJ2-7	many	TGCAGTGCTAGAAAGGGAGGCGGGAGGTCTTACGAGCAGTACTTC	CSARKGGGRSYEQYF
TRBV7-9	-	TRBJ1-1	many	TGTGCCAGCAGCTGGGGGGGATGGGACACTGAAGCTTTCTTT	CASSWGGWDTEAFF
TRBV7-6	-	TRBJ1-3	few	TGTGCCAGCACGGGACTGGCTGTTTCTGGAAACACCATATATTTT	CASTGLAVSGNTIYF
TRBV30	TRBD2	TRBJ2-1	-	TGTGCCTGGAGTGCTCCCACTACTAGCGGGAGGGCCTATGAGCAGTTCTTC	CAWSAPTTSGRAYEQFF
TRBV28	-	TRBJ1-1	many	TGTGCCAGCAGTCCCCGCGGGCGCATCAACACTGAAGCTTTCTTT	CASSPRGRINTEAFF
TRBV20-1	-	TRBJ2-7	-	TGCAGTGCTAGTAAGGACAGATGGTCCTACGAGCAGTACTTC	CSASKDRWSYEQYF
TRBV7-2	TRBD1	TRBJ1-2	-	TGTGCCAGCAGCTTAGATGACAGGGGCGGCTACACCTTC	CASSLDDRGGYTF
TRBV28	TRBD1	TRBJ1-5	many	TGTGCCAGCAGTTCATCCGGGACAGGGAACAATCAGCCCCAGCATTTT	CASSSSGTGNNQPQHF
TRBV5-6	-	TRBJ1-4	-	TGTGCCAGCAGCTCGCCAGGGGAGGCTACTAATGAAAAACTGTTTTTT	CASSSPGEATNEKLFF
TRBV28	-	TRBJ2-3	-	TGTGCCAGCAGCCATGGGGGGCCCGGGACAGATACGCAGTATTTT	CASSHGGPGTDTQYF
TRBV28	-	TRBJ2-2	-	TGTGCCAGCAGTCCGCGGCGAAGGACGAACACCGGGGAGCTGTTTTTT	CASSPRRRTNTGELFF
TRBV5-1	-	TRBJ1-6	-	TGCGCCAGCAGCTTGGGTGGGACGGCGAATCGTATCCTCCACTTT	CASSLGGTANRILHF
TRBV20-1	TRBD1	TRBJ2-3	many	TGCAGTGCTAGCGGCAACAGGGGCGCAGATACGCAGTATTTT	CSASGNRGADTQYF
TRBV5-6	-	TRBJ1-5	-	TGTGCCAGCAGCTCACTGGCCGTACCCAATCAGCCCCAGCATTTT	CASSSLAVPNQPQHF
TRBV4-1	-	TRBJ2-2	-	TGCGCCAGCAGCCGTTTCGGGCCCTCAAAAACCGGGGAGCTGTTTTTT	CASSRFGPSKTGELFF